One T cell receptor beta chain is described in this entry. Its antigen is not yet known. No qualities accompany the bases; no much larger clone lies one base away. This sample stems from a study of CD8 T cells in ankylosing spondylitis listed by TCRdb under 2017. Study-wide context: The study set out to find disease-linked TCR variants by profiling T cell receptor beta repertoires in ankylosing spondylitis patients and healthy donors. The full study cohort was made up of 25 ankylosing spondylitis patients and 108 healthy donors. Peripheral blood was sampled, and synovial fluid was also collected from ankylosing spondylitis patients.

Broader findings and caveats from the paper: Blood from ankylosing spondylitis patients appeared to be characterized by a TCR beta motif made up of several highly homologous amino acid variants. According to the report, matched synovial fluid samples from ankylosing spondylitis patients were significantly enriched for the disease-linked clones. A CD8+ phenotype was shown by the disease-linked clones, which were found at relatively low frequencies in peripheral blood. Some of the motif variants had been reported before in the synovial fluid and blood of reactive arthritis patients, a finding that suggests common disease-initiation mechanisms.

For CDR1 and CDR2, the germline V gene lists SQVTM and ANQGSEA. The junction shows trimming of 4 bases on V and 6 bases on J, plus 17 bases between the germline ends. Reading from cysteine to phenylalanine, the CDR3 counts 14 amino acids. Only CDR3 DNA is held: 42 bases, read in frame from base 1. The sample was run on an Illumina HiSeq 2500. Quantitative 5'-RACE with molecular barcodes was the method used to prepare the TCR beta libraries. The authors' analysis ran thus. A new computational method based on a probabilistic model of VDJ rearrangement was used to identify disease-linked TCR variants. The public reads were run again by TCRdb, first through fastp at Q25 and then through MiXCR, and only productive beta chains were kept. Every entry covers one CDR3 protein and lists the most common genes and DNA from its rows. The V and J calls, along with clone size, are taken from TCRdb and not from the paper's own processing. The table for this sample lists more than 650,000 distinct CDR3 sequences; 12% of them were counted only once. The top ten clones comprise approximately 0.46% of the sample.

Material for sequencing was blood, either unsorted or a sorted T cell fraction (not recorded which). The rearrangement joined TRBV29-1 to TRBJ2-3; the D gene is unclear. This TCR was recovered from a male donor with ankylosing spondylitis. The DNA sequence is TGCAGCGTTGTAGGGCGCCTCTTCCTCGATACGCAGTATTTT. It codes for CSVVGRLFLDTQYF.